Listed below are T cell receptor beta chains from one sample, sequenced in a study of blood T cells in healthy people across ages. TCRdb re-derived calls from the 5' RACE reads in MiXCR, one entry per CDR3 protein. The sample lists roughly 1,500,000 distinct CDR3 sequences, about 40% seen once, with 7.9% in the top ten. Source material: blood. These receptors originate from a young woman in good health. Each CDR3 is given with its conserved first and last residue. A D gene is named only where the DNA matches it firmly. Part of the rows lack a size; the others show once, few, many or a class for expanded clones.

>TRBV6-2/TRBV6-3|TRBJ2-7|few|TRBD1
CASRADRGGSYEQYF
TGTGCCAGCAGAGCCGACAGGGGTGGTTCCTACGAGCAGTACTTC
>TRBV24-1|TRBJ2-1|few|TRBD2
CATSDSSGKGNEQFF
TGTGCCACCAGTGACAGTAGCGGGAAGGGGAATGAGCAGTTCTTC
>TRBV10-3|TRBJ2-1|-|-
CAISSGQGAGSGRLDEQFF
TGTGCCATCAGTTCCGGACAGGGGGCCGGTAGCGGGAGGCTCGACGAGCAGTTCTTC
>TRBV6-5|TRBJ2-5|few|-
CASRSGTVVGETQYF
TGTGCCAGCAGGTCCGGGACGGTCGTTGGGGAGACCCAGTACTTC
>TRBV2|TRBJ1-5|few|-
CASSEEGRLYNQPQHF
TGTGCCAGCAGTGAAGAGGGCAGACTTTACAATCAGCCCCAGCATTTT
>TRBV30|TRBJ2-1|-|-
CAWNKGGGNNEQFF
TGTGCCTGGAACAAAGGAGGGGGAAACAATGAGCAGTTCTTC
>TRBV28|TRBJ2-5|-|TRBD1
CASSLPAGGKETQYF
TGTGCCAGCAGTTTACCGGCAGGGGGAAAAGAGACCCAGTACTTC
>TRBV5-5|TRBJ2-1|-|-
CASSLEGGLAELYNEQFF
TGTGCCAGCAGCTTGGAAGGGGGGTTGGCGGAATTATACAATGAGCAGTTCTTC
>TRBV3-1|TRBJ2-5|few|-
CASNFRDGETQYF
TGTGCCAGCAACTTCAGGGATGGAGAGACCCAGTACTTC
>TRBV12-3/TRBV12-4|TRBJ1-5|few|TRBD1
CASSLETGKVLQPQHF
TGTGCCAGCAGTTTAGAGACAGGGAAGGTTTTACAGCCCCAGCATTTT
>TRBV4-1|TRBJ1-1|few|TRBD1
CASSQVDRDDTEAFF
TGCGCCAGCAGCCAGGTGGACAGGGATGACACTGAAGCTTTCTTT
>TRBV27|TRBJ2-7|-|-
CAGSRGRGSGTYEQYF
TGTGCCGGCAGCCGCGGGCGGGGATCCGGGACTTACGAGCAGTACTTC
>TRBV20-1|TRBJ2-7|-|-
CSATPGIHEQYF
TGCAGTGCTACCCCGGGGATCCACGAGCAGTACTTC
>TRBV20-1|TRBJ1-4|few|TRBD1
CSAKRTGVNEKLFF
TGCAGTGCTAAACGGACAGGGGTAAATGAAAAACTGTTTTTT
>TRBV29-1|TRBJ1-2|-|-
CSVEDGVAGTYTF
TGCAGCGTTGAAGATGGGGTAGCAGGGACCTACACCTTC
>TRBV9|TRBJ2-4|-|-
CASSVAFLGNIQYF
TGTGCCAGCAGCGTAGCTTTCCTAGGAAACATTCAGTACTTC
>TRBV24-1|TRBJ2-3|-|-
CATSERGRFTDTQYF
TGTGCCACCAGTGAGCGGGGACGTTTCACAGATACGCAGTATTTT
>TRBV15|TRBJ2-5|-|TRBD2
CATSAGAGVRKETQYF
TGTGCCACCAGCGCCGGAGCGGGGGTCCGAAAGGAGACCCAGTACTTC
>TRBV5-6|TRBJ2-7|-|TRBD2
CASITGTMDEQYF
TGTGCCAGCATAACCGGGACTATGGACGAGCAGTACTTC
>TRBV29-1|TRBJ2-3|many|TRBD1
CSVEAGGDTQYF
TGCAGCGTTGAGGCAGGGGGAGATACGCAGTATTTT
>TRBV6-1|TRBJ2-5|-|-
CASSADGKETQYF
TGTGCCAGCAGTGCCGACGGGAAAGAGACCCAGTACTTC
>TRBV6-5|TRBJ2-7|-|-
CASSYSYRASAPYEQYF
TGTGCCAGCAGTTACTCATACAGGGCTAGCGCTCCTTACGAGCAGTACTTC
>TRBV9|TRBJ2-7|few|TRBD2
CASSPSSSGGTNEQYF
TGTGCCAGCAGCCCCTCCTCTAGCGGGGGGACCAACGAGCAGTACTTC
>TRBV7-6|TRBJ1-4|-|-
CASSLAAGPEKLFF
TGTGCCAGCAGCTTAGCGGCAGGGCCCGAAAAACTGTTTTTT
>TRBV27|TRBJ2-1|once|-
CASSLTARGSYNEQFF
TGTGCCAGCAGTTTAACGGCCAGGGGTTCCTACAATGAGCAGTTCTTC
>TRBV7-8|TRBJ2-6|-|-
CASSGTGGGVSSGANVLTF
TGTGCCAGCAGCGGGACGGGTGGGGGAGTAAGCTCTGGGGCCAACGTCCTGACTTTC
>TRBV7-9|TRBJ2-3|once|TRBD2
CASSGQQREFDTQYF
TGTGCCAGCAGCGGACAACAGCGGGAGTTTGATACGCAGTATTTT
>TRBV12-3/TRBV12-4|TRBJ2-1|-|TRBD2
CASRRELADNEQFF
TGTGCCAGCAGGAGGGAACTAGCGGACAATGAGCAGTTCTTC
>TRBV7-2|TRBJ2-1|few|-
CASSFGSTAYNEQFF
TGTGCCAGCAGCTTCGGTAGCACGGCCTACAATGAGCAGTTCTTC
>TRBV28|TRBJ1-2|-|-
CASIMSGGDGYTF
TGTGCCAGCATTATGAGCGGGGGGGATGGCTACACCTTC
>TRBV10-1|TRBJ1-2|-|TRBD1
CASSETGGPRGYTF
TGCGCCAGCAGTGAAACAGGGGGACCTAGAGGCTACACCTTC
>TRBV3-1|TRBJ2-2|few|-
CASRIHRGQNTGELFF
TGTGCCAGCAGGATTCACCGGGGACAGAACACCGGGGAGCTGTTTTTT
>TRBV2|TRBJ1-4|few|TRBD1
CASSEDRVTEKLFF
TGTGCCAGCAGTGAGGACAGGGTTACTGAAAAACTGTTTTTT
>TRBV15|TRBJ2-5|-|-
CATSRERLETQYF
TGTGCCACCAGCAGAGAAAGGTTGGAGACCCAGTACTTC
>TRBV20-1|TRBJ1-2|-|-
CSAPSGGTPLYGYTF
TGCAGTGCCCCAAGCGGGGGCACCCCATTGTATGGCTACACCTTC
>TRBV29-1|TRBJ2-6|many|-
CSVHPPGANVLTF
TGCAGCGTTCATCCTCCTGGGGCCAACGTCCTGACTTTC
>TRBV21-1|TRBJ2-7|-|-
CASSPVTDRHYEQYF
TGTGCCAGCAGCCCAGTAACGGACAGACACTACGAGCAGTACTTC
>TRBV5-1|TRBJ2-3|-|-
CASRFVFSRGSSTDTQYF
TGCGCCAGCCGCTTCGTGTTCAGTAGGGGATCTAGCACAGATACGCAGTATTTT